These 7 T cell receptor beta chains came from one sample sequenced in a study of cytomegalovirus exposure and HLA in healthy donors. PCR primers comprised 60 Vbeta and 13 Jbeta primers. Sequencing used immunoSEQ multiplex PCR; TCRdb keeps in-frame clones, though not all of them. Among tens of thousands of clones, roughly 80% were seen once, and the ten largest hold 3.7%. Material: PBMCs. Every receptor here comes from a man in his thirties or forties in good health and CMV-seronegative.

V gene TRBV7-2 combines with J gene TRBJ2-1; 8 bases are shared with TRBD2. The CDR3 consists of 13 residues. CDR1 and CDR2 (germline): SGHTA, FQGNSA. J gave up 16 bases and V 1 base, and 9 bases lay outside the gene matches. The CDR3 protein is CASSLELSGGPFF. CDR3 in DNA: TGTGCCAGCAGCTTAGAACTATCGGGGGGGCCTTTCTTC.

J is TRBJ1-5 and V is TRBV18, with 10 bases aligning to TRBD1. CDR1 is KGHSH, CDR2 LQKENI, per germline. Trimming took 4 bases from V and 4 from J; bases not matched to a gene: 1. The CDR3 covers 14 residues. This chain's CDR3 is CASSLGQGNQPQHF. The CDR3 coding sequence is TGTGCCAGCTCACTGGGACAGGGGAATCAGCCCCAGCATTTT.

The chain employs TRBV29-1 and TRBJ2-3; TRBD2 aligns across 9 bases. CDR1 and CDR2 from the germline V gene are SQVTM and ANQGSEA. The CDR3 consists of 11 residues. CDR3 coding DNA: TGCAGTCAGGCGGGGGGGGGTAGTGTATATTTT. This codes for CSQAGGGSVYF.

This sequence joins TRBV5-1 and TRBJ2-3, with 7 positions matching TRBD2. The CDR3 totals 15 residues. V shed 7 bases and J 2 bases; nucleotides not matched to a gene: 10. CDR1 SGHRS and CDR2 YFSETQ come from the germline V gene. The CDR3 DNA sequence: TGCGCCAGCTCTCTGACGGGAGGAGACACAGATACGCAGTATTTT. Translation: CASSLTGGDTDTQYF.

The J gene is TRBJ2-1, the V gene TRBV27, with 12 bases fitting TRBD2. V shed 7 bases, J shed 7 bases, and the junction held 8 bases outside the gene matches. This CDR3 region has 15 residues. CDR1 and CDR2 (germline): MNHEY, SMNVEV (reference sequence). The CDR3 nucleotides are TGTGCCAGCACCCGACTAGCGGGAGCTAGAAATGAGCAGTTCTTC. It codes for CASTRLAGARNEQFF.

As DNA, the CDR3 is TGTGCCAGCAGCTTAGTGGACAGCTACTATGGCTACACCTTC. This encodes CASSLVDSYYGYTF. The chain combines TRBV7-9 with TRBJ1-2; tentatively, D is TRBD1 (6 bases). V was trimmed by 1 base and J by 3 bases, leaving 9 bases between them. Germline CDR1 is SEHNR and CDR2 is FQNEAQ (reference sequence). The CDR3 spans 14 residues.

The J gene is TRBJ1-2, the V gene TRBV27; D ambiguous. Germline lookup yields CDR1 MNHEY and CDR2 SMNVEV (reference sequence). V was clipped by 6 bases and J by 7 bases, with 18 bases between them. The CDR3 totals 14 residues. The CDR3 region is CASSYSARGPGYTF. The CDR3 DNA sequence: TGTGCCAGCAGCTACTCCGCGCGGGGTCCTGGCTACACCTTC.